The 27 T cell receptor beta chains listed next were all sequenced from one sample in a study of PD-1 blockade in mismatch repair-deficient tumors (dated by TCRdb to the late 2010s). The library relied on the immunoSEQ multiplex PCR assay. TCRdb retrieved this table from immuneACCESS and kept in-frame rearrangements only. Not all clones are present; in checked studies, unresolved V genes account for under half, and no reason is known for the remainder. The sample contains about 100,000 clones, approximately 80% of them found a single time. Of the sample, around 6.5% is held by the ten largest clones. The specimen was peripheral blood, collected 35 to 37 weeks after starting pembrolizumab. Source of these receptors: an adult with mismatch repair-deficient cancer.

This sequence joins TRBV6-1 and TRBJ2-7; D gene uncertain. V was trimmed by 3 bases and J by 8 bases, leaving 8 bases between them. This CDR3 is built from 11 residues. The germline V gene has CDR1 MNHNS and CDR2 SASEGT. The CDR3 loop reads CASSDALQQYF. In DNA form, the CDR3 reads TGTGCCAGCAGTGATGCGTTGCAGCAGTACTTC.

This clone has a handful of counts. This chain connects TRBV10-1 to TRBJ1-1; TRBD1 matches at 7 bases. With 8 bases clipped from V and 1 base from J, the junction kept 10 bases outside the gene matches. The CDR3 extends over 15 amino acids. CDR1 is WNHNN, CDR2 SYGVQD, per germline (reference sequence). The CDR3 sequence is CASVTGAPGNTEAFF. Written as DNA, the CDR3 is TGCGCCAGCGTTACAGGGGCTCCGGGGAACACTGAAGCTTTCTTT.

The CDR3 nucleotides read TGTGCCAGCAGTCCCGAGAGGCAGTTGGGCCATGAGGAATGGAGGAACACTGAAGCTTTCTTT. Amino acid sequence: CASSPERQLGHEEWRNTEAFF. This chain uses TRBV27 with TRBJ1-1; no clear D gene. The germline V and J ends were trimmed by 5 bases and 1 base, with 32 bases remaining between them. Germline CDR1 reads MNHEY; CDR2 reads SMNVEV (reference sequence). This CDR3 comprises 21 residues.

The chain joins TRBV27 to TRBJ2-1; TRBD2 aligns across 10 bases. Germline V gene sequence: CDR1 MNHEY, CDR2 SMNVEV (reference sequence). Losses at the gene ends were 2 bases for V and 7 bases for J; bases not matched to a gene: 2. This CDR3 has 14 residues. CDR3 amino acids: CASSLIAGGNEQFF. CDR3 nucleotide sequence: TGTGCCAGCAGTTTAATAGCGGGAGGTAATGAGCAGTTCTTC.

J is TRBJ2-5 and V is TRBV7-3, with 8 nucleotides matching TRBD1. The CDR3 sequence is 15 residues long. The germline V gene has CDR1 SGHTA and CDR2 FQGTGA. V gave up 5 bases and J gave up 4 bases; unmatched junction bases: 9. CDR3 DNA: TGTGCCAGCAGCCCCGGACAGGGAAACTTAGAGACCCAGTACTTC. This translates into CASSPGQGNLETQYF.

As concerns this clone: Other DNA sequences in this specimen translate into the identical CDR3. This chain links TRBV27 with TRBJ1-1; D not certain. Germline CDR1 is MNHEY and CDR2 is SMNVEV (reference sequence). Trimming cost V 3 bases and J 5 bases, with 10 bases left between them. This CDR3 has 13 residues. CDR3 region: CASSFGSGTEAFF. Here the CDR3 DNA reads TGTGCCAGCAGTTTCGGGTCGGGGACTGAAGCTTTCTTT.

The genes are TRBV7-8 and TRBJ1-4, with D possibly matching TRBD1 (5 bases). Germline lookup yields CDR1 SGHVS and CDR2 FQNEAQ. This CDR3 spans 15 amino acids. Trimming took 5 bases from V and 2 from J, leaving 12 bases between them. The CDR3 DNA sequence: TGTGCCAGCAGCCAACAGCGGGGCACTAATGAAAAACTGTTTTTT. Its protein product is CASSQQRGTNEKLFF.

The V call is TRBV27, the J call TRBJ2-5; TRBD1 aligns across 8 bases. CDR3 length equals 16 residues. Germline CDR1 is MNHEY and CDR2 is SMNVEV (reference sequence). The V segment lost 5 bases and the J segment 4 bases; nucleotides outside the gene matches: 12. In DNA, the CDR3 is TGTGCCAGCAGTGCGGCCGGGACAGGATTTCGAGAGACCCAGTACTTC. Amino acid sequence: CASSAAGTGFRETQYF.

The CDR3 DNA sequence: TGTGCCAGCAGCTTAGGACAGGGGAACATTGAAAAACTGTTTTTT. Its translation is CASSLGQGNIEKLFF. The chain is built from TRBV7-9 and TRBJ1-4; 8 positions agree with TRBD1. This CDR3 has 15 amino acids. J lost 7 bases, V lost 1 base, and 5 bases had no gene match. Germline V gene lookup returns CDR1 SEHNR and CDR2 FQNEAQ (reference sequence).

The chain recombines TRBV7-9 with TRBJ2-7, with a weak D call TRBD2 (5 bases). The ends were cut back, 1 base at V and 2 bases at J, with 6 bases in the middle. The germline CDR1 and CDR2 sequences are SEHNR and FQNEAQ (reference sequence). This CDR3 spans 13 amino acids. The CDR3 DNA follows: TGTGCCAGCAGCTTAGGGGAGACCTACGAGCAGTACTTC. Amino acid sequence: CASSLGETYEQYF.

V and J are TRBV5-1 and TRBJ2-7, with unresolved D. Germline loops: CDR1 SGHRS, CDR2 YFSETQ. This CDR3 has 14 residues. V shed 0 bases and J shed 4 bases, with 11 bases lying between them. The CDR3 is CASSLDGYRYEQYF. Here the CDR3 DNA reads TGCGCCAGCAGCTTGGACGGGTACCGGTACGAGCAGTACTTC.

V is TRBV7-6 and J is TRBJ2-6; 12 bases fit TRBD1. J lost 3 bases, V lost 5 bases, and 5 bases had no gene match. Germline V gene lookup returns CDR1 SGHVS and CDR2 FNYEAQ. This CDR3 has 17 residues. The CDR3 DNA follows: TGTGCCAGCAGCGCCGGGACAGGGGGCTATGGGGCCAACGTCCTGACTTTC. It translates to CASSAGTGGYGANVLTF.

This chain uses TRBV7-2 with TRBJ2-7; 7 nucleotides agree with TRBD2. The CDR3 is 14 residues long. Germline lookup yields CDR1 SGHTA and CDR2 FQGNSA. Losses at the gene ends were 5 bases for V and 3 bases for J; bases not matched to a gene: 7. The CDR3: CASSRRTSDYEQYF. The DNA of the CDR3 is TGTGCCAGCAGCCGGAGGACTAGTGACTACGAGCAGTACTTC. Using reference TRBV7-2 and TRBJ2-7 for the parts outside the CDR3, the full variable domain is GAGVSQSPSNKVTEKGKDVELRCDPISGHTALYWYRQSLGQGLEFLIYFQGNSAPDKSGLPSDRFSAERTGGSVSTLTIQRTQQEDSAVYLCASSRRTSDYEQYFGPGTRLTVT.

This clone was observed a single time. This chain links TRBV21-1 with TRBJ1-5. TRBV21-1 is given as a pseudogene. This CDR3 spans 18 amino acids. In nucleotides, the CDR3 is TGTGCCAGCAGCAAAGATCTTGGGACGCAATGTTTGAATCAGCCCCAGCATTTT. This codes for CASSKDLGTQCLNQPQHF.

This chain links TRBV4-1 with TRBJ1-4; TRBD1 aligns across 8 bases. CDR1 is MGHRA and CDR2 is YSYEKL in the germline V gene. The CDR3 extends over 14 amino acids. Trimming at V came to 5 bases and at J to 8 bases, leaving 7 bases not matched to a gene. In DNA, the CDR3 is TGCGCCAGCAGCAAGGAGGACAGGGTCGAAAAACTGTTTTTT. This sequence encodes CASSKEDRVEKLFF.

J is TRBJ2-7 and V is TRBV4-3, with 9 bases lining up with TRBD1. V dropped 4 bases and J dropped 3; count of bases not matched to a gene: 4. The CDR3 spans 14 residues. Germline V gene data show CDR1 as LGHNA and CDR2 as YSLEER. DNA for the CDR3: TGCGCCAGCAGCCCCGGGACAGGGCTCTACGAGCAGTACTTC. Translation: CASSPGTGLYEQYF.

This chain links TRBV2 with TRBJ2-4; TRBD1 might be the D (6 bases). This CDR3 region has 16 residues. Deletions cut 6 bases from V and 0 bases from J, with 15 bases between. The germline V gene encodes CDR1 SNHLY and CDR2 FYNNEI. CDR3 DNA sequence: TGTGCCAGCAGGGCGACAGGAAATCTAGCCAAAAACATTCAGTACTTC. Translated, it gives CASRATGNLAKNIQYF.

The chain links TRBV9 to TRBJ2-7, with 9 bases aligning to TRBD1. Looked up from germline, CDR1 is SGDLS and CDR2 is YYNGEE. The CDR3 sequence is 16 residues long. V lost 4 bases to trimming and J lost 5 bases; unmatched junction nucleotides: 13. The CDR3 bases are TGTGCCAGCAGCCCGGCTGGAGGGACAGGGAAAGACGAGCAGTACTTC. This translates into CASSPAGGTGKDEQYF.

V and J are TRBV19 and TRBJ2-5; D tentatively fits TRBD1 or TRBD2 (5 bases each). Trimming shortened V by 4 bases and J by 1 base, and 10 bases separated the two germline ends. Germline-derived CDR1 and CDR2 are LNHDA and SQIVND (reference sequence). This CDR3 is built from 14 residues. The CDR3 DNA sequence: TGTGCCAGTAGTAGATACGGGGCCCAAGAGACCCAGTACTTC. It specifies CASSRYGAQETQYF. Looking up the rest from reference TRBV19 and TRBJ2-5 gives the full variable domain: DGGITQSPKYLFRKEGQNVTLSCEQNLNHDAMYWYRQDPGQGLRLIYYSQIVNDFQKGDIAEGYSVSREKKESFPLTVTSAQKNPTAFYLCASSRYGAQETQYFGPGTRLLVL.

This clone appeared once. This chain links TRBV9 with TRBJ2-1; D perhaps matches TRBD1 (6 bases). V dropped 3 bases and J dropped 4 bases, with 11 bases sitting between them. CDR1 and CDR2 from the germline V gene are SGDLS and YYNGEE. This CDR3 spans 14 amino acids. The CDR3 region has the DNA TGTGCCAGCAGCGGACCGGGACAATACAATGAGCAGTTCTTC. This gives the protein CASSGPGQYNEQFF.

The table lists this clone with a count of one. The V call is TRBV5-6, the J call TRBJ1-5; D is perhaps TRBD1 (5 bases). The germline V gene has CDR1 SGHDT and CDR2 YYEEEE. This CDR3 spans 16 amino acids. The V end lost 4 bases, the J end lost 1 base, and 15 bases lay between the germline ends. The CDR3 protein is CASSRGGVRSNQPQHF. In DNA form, the CDR3 reads TGTGCCAGCAGCAGAGGAGGGGTTCGGAGCAATCAGCCCCAGCATTTT.

This clone was seen only a few times. The rearrangement joins TRBV7-3 to TRBJ2-7; D not certain. Germline CDR1 and CDR2: SGHTA and FQGTGA. The CDR3 contains 13 residues. Trimming shortened V by 2 bases and J by 3 bases, and 8 bases separated the two germline ends. The CDR3 is CASSLGPHYEQYF. The CDR3 region has the DNA TGTGCCAGCAGCTTAGGGCCTCACTACGAGCAGTACTTC.

This chain joins TRBV18 and TRBJ1-2; the match to TRBD1 covers 9 bases. J lost 8 bases, V lost 3 bases, and 10 bases had no gene match. This CDR3 is built from 15 residues. Germline V lookup: CDR1 KGHSH, CDR2 LQKENI. The DNA for the CDR3 is TGTGCCAGCTCACCGTTCGAGGACAGGGGAGGCGGCTACACCTTC. Its protein product is CASSPFEDRGGGYTF.

The DNA for the CDR3 is TGTGCCAGCAGCCCACCCGGACGTAGGGACACTGAAGCTTTCTTT. It specifies CASSPPGRRDTEAFF. The chain couples TRBV7-9 to TRBJ1-1; D is unclear. This CDR3 spans 15 amino acids. V lost 5 bases, J lost 3 bases, and 16 bases lay in between. Germline-derived CDR1 and CDR2 are SEHNR and FQNEAQ (reference sequence).

This chain uses TRBV5-1 with TRBJ2-1; D gene uncertain. Trimming left V 4 bases short and J 6 bases short, with 14 bases between. Germline-derived CDR1 and CDR2 are SGHRS and YFSETQ. The CDR3 is made up of 14 amino acids. The CDR3 sequence: CASSDVSAANEQFF. The CDR3 DNA follows: TGCGCCAGCAGCGACGTCTCTGCTGCCAATGAGCAGTTCTTC. Combining the CDR3 with reference TRBV5-1 and TRBJ2-1 gives the whole variable domain KAGVTQTPRYLIKTRGQQVTLSCSPISGHRSVSWYQQTPGQGLQFLFEYFSETQRNKGNFPGRFSGRQFSNSRSEMNVSTLELGDSALYLCASSDVSAANEQFFGPGTRLTVL.

The rearrangement joins TRBV10-3 to TRBJ1-1; TRBD1 matches at 7 bases. Per the germline V gene, CDR1 is ENHRY and CDR2 is SYGVKD. CDR3 length: 14 amino acids. V shed 3 bases and J 1 base; nucleotides not matched to a gene: 2. The CDR3 protein is CAISEWTGNTEAFF. The CDR3 DNA follows: TGTGCCATCAGTGAATGGACAGGGAACACTGAAGCTTTCTTT.

This chain uses TRBV4-1 with TRBJ1-2; a weak D match, TRBD1 (5 bases). Germline CDR1 reads MGHRA; CDR2 reads YSYEKL. The CDR3 has 13 amino acids. V gave up 1 base and J gave up 6 bases, with 9 bases separating them. This chain's CDR3 is CASSQGQSDGYTF. As DNA, the CDR3 is TGCGCCAGCAGCCAAGGACAGTCCGATGGCTACACCTTC.